There are a few counts of the clone carrying this T cell receptor (beta chain). Its antigen is still unknown. It was with a sample-barcoded 5' primer and a J-beta primer mix that a second PCR of roughly 7 to 12 cycles was run. One entry per CDR3 protein results from TCRdb running MiXCR on the 5' RACE reads. The profile shows approximately 1,100,000 distinct CDR3 sequences, 35% to 55% of them singletons. This sample was included in a study of blood T cells in healthy people across ages. V shed 5 bases and J 0 bases; nucleotides not matched to a gene: 7. The CDR3 totals 16 residues. Germline values: CDR1 SGHTA, CDR2 FQGNSA. Overall study findings and caveats: It was the long-lived donors that had more naive CD4+ cells and higher diversity than aged donors. Changes seen in expanded clonotypes were possibly confounded by donor CMV status left unknown.

The sample comprised blood. J is TRBJ2-7 and V is TRBV7-2; 10 bases line up with TRBD1. The clonotype originates from a woman aged 55-69 years in good health. CDR3: CASSASGTGVSYEQYF. The CDR3 bases are TGTGCCAGCAGCGCGTCCGGGACAGGGGTCTCCTACGAGCAGTACTTC.